These 23 T cell receptor beta chains share one sample of origin, sequenced in a study of molecular identifiers for immune sequencing clone quantification. TCRdb re-called the PCR reads with MiXCR, one entry per CDR3 protein. There are 85,000 to 120,000 distinct CDR3 sequences in the sample; about 32% occur only once, and about a tenth lies in the top ten. Sample: naive CD8+ T cells from blood, with Jurkat cell RNA spiked in. Subset denoted: FACS-sorted CD8+CD4-CCR7+CD45RA+ naive T cells. The receptor set was obtained from a human donor in good health. Some libraries in this study had Jurkat cell RNA spiked in.

The chain carries TRBV4-1 and TRBJ2-1; a weak D match, TRBD1 (6 bases). Germline V lookup: CDR1 MGHRA, CDR2 YSYEKL. This CDR3 is built from 16 residues. Trimming pared 1 base from V and 2 bases from J, leaving 12 bases between. The CDR3 DNA is TGCGCCAGCAGCCAAGGTCACAGGGAGACCTACAATGAGCAGTTCTTC. Translation: CASSQGHRETYNEQFF.

This chain joins TRBV27 and TRBJ1-2, with D unclear. Germline values: CDR1 MNHEY, CDR2 SMNVEV (reference sequence). This CDR3 is 13 amino acids long. Between the trimmed V and J ends, which lost 4 bases and 6 bases, there was a span of 12 bases. The CDR3 DNA reads as TGTGCCAGCAGTTCGGGAAGGCCAGATGGCTACACCTTC. It encodes CASSSGRPDGYTF.

This clonotype was counted many times. DNA for the CDR3: TGTGCCAGCAGCCGGGCGTACGAGCAGTACTTC. The encoded protein is CASSRAYEQYF. The chain employs TRBV7-9 and TRBJ2-7; the D is unclear. Germline lookup yields CDR1 SEHNR and CDR2 FQNEAQ (reference sequence). Between the trimmed V and J ends, which lost 5 bases and 4 bases, there was a span of 6 bases. The CDR3 totals 11 residues.

This clonotype was observed a few times. This chain joins TRBV7-6 and TRBJ2-1; TRBD2 matches 8 bases. The CDR3 has 15 residues. The J segment lost 6 bases and the V segment lost 2 bases, leaving 6 bases of the junction unmatched. The germline gives CDR1 SGHVS, CDR2 FNYEAQ. In DNA form, the CDR3 reads TGTGCCAGCAGCTTAAAACCAGGGACTAGCAATGAGCAGTTCTTC. Amino acid sequence: CASSLKPGTSNEQFF. Drawing the rest from reference TRBV7-6 and TRBJ2-1, the complete variable domain is GAGVSQSPRYKVTKRGQDVALRCDPISGHVSLYWYRQALGQGPEFLTYFNYEAQQDKSGLPNDRFSAERPEGSISTLTIQRTEQRDSAMYRCASSLKPGTSNEQFFGPGTRLTVL.

The CDR3 sequence is CSARDIGGNTEAFF. The CDR3 nucleotides are TGCAGTGCTAGAGATATCGGGGGGAACACTGAAGCTTTCTTT. The rearrangement joins TRBV20-1 to TRBJ1-1; D might be TRBD1 (5 bases). The CDR3 extends over 14 amino acids. V was cut by 0 bases and J by 1 base, with 9 bases left in between. Germline values: CDR1 DFQATT, CDR2 SNEGSKA (reference sequence).

CDR3 bases: TGTGCCAGCAGCCCGTTTTCCGGGACGACATACTACGAGCAGTACTTC. Translation gives CASSPFSGTTYYEQYF. The chain employs TRBV6-5 and TRBJ2-7; tentatively, D is TRBD1 or TRBD2 (5 bases each). Germline CDR1 is MNHEY and CDR2 is SVGAGI. V lost 6 bases, J lost 3 bases, and 21 bases lay in between. The CDR3 totals 16 residues.

With regard to this clonotype: Compared with germline, one end of the junction differs, possibly owing to a read error. The rearrangement links TRBV4-2 to TRBJ1-4, with D maybe TRBD1 (6 bases). The CDR3 spans 16 residues. Germline V lookup: CDR1 LGHNA, CDR2 YNFKEQ. CDR3 sequence (DNA): TGTGCCAGCGGCCAAGTAGTTCGGGACAATCGGGAAAAATTGTTTTTT. Translation gives CASGQVVRDNREKLFF.

CDR3 coding DNA: TGTGCCAGCAGGGAATGGGGGCGGGAGCCCTACGAGCAGTACTTC. Encoded protein: CASREWGREPYEQYF. The rearrangement uses TRBV2 and TRBJ2-7, with D possibly matching TRBD2 (7 bases). The CDR3 covers 15 residues. Germline values: CDR1 SNHLY, CDR2 FYNNEI. Between the trimmed V and J ends, which lost 6 bases and 2 bases, there was a span of 17 bases.

This chain uses TRBV12-3 or TRBV12-4 with TRBJ2-1; 7 bases fit TRBD1. The CDR3 runs 14 residues. V trimming: 9 bases; J trimming: 3 bases; junction bases outside the gene matches: 8. CDR3 sequence reads: CASRTGQNYNEQFF. The CDR3 DNA sequence: TGTGCCAGTCGGACGGGACAGAACTACAATGAGCAGTTCTTC.

In its sample, this clonotype was seen a few times. CDR3 protein: CASGGLDTDTQYF. CDR3 nucleotides: TGTGCCAGCGGGGGGTTGGACACAGATACGCAGTATTTT. The chain recombines TRBV12-3 or TRBV12-4 with TRBJ2-3, with D possibly TRBD2 on 6 matching bases. The CDR3 is made up of 13 amino acids. The germline V and J ends were trimmed by 8 bases and 2 bases, with 11 bases remaining between them.

In this sample, this clonotype turned up a few times. The V and J genes are TRBV7-3 and TRBJ2-3; 13 nucleotides agree with TRBD2. The CDR3 has 15 amino acids. With V trimmed by 5 bases and J by 3 bases, 2 bases remained unmatched. The germline V gene encodes CDR1 SGHTA and CDR2 FQGTGA. The DNA of the CDR3 is TGTGCCAGCAGCCCACTAGCGGGAGGGACAGATACGCAGTATTTT. Its translation is CASSPLAGGTDTQYF. The entire variable domain, with the rest obtained from reference TRBV7-3 and TRBJ2-3, is as follows: GAGVSQTPSNKVTEKGKYVELRCDPISGHTALYWYRQSLGQGPEFLIYFQGTGAADDSGLPNDRFFAVRPEGSVSTLKIQRTERGDSAVYLCASSPLAGGTDTQYFGPGTRLTVL.

This clonotype was seen a handful of times. This may come from a read error, since a much larger clone is one base off. The CDR3 does not end in the conserved phenylalanine or tryptophan, so this is likely a read error. The chain employs TRBV28 and TRBJ2-5, with unresolved D. This CDR3 region has 12 residues. The V end was cut by 7 bases, the J end by 2 bases, with 8 bases between. Germline-derived CDR1 and CDR2 are MDHEN and SYDVKM. The CDR3 DNA sequence: TGTGCCAGCAATCAGGAGCAAGAGACCCAGTACATC. It specifies CASNQEQETQYI.

This clonotype was seen a handful of times. The chain employs TRBV7-9 and TRBJ1-6; TRBD1 might be the D (6 bases). CDR3 size: 14 residues. Per germline, CDR1 SEHNR and CDR2 FQNEAQ (reference sequence). The V gene lost 4 bases and the J gene lost 11 bases, with 15 bases spanning the gap. CDR3: CASSSRTDPPPLHF. The DNA for the CDR3 is TGTGCCAGCAGCTCGAGGACAGACCCCCCACCCCTCCACTTT.

This clonotype was picked up many times. This chain joins TRBV7-9 and TRBJ2-7; TRBD2 matches 7 bases. The CDR3 consists of 14 residues. Trimming took 5 bases from V and 2 from J; bases not matched to a gene: 6. Germline-derived CDR1 and CDR2 are SEHNR and FQNEAQ (reference sequence). CDR3 in amino acids: CASSAGTTPYEQYF. The DNA for the CDR3 is TGTGCCAGCAGCGCCGGGACTACTCCCTACGAGCAGTACTTC.

This chain connects TRBV28 to TRBJ1-5; 7 nucleotides line up with TRBD1. CDR1 and CDR2 from the germline V gene are MDHEN and SYDVKM. The ends lost 6 bases at V and 5 bases at J; junction bases unmatched: 7. CDR3 size: 14 residues. The CDR3 here is CASRLTGMDQPQHF. The DNA for the CDR3 is TGTGCCAGCAGATTGACAGGGATGGATCAGCCCCAGCATTTT.

The chain recombines TRBV6-2 or TRBV6-3 with TRBJ2-2; the D call may be TRBD1 or TRBD2 (5 bases each). V dropped 7 bases and J dropped 8 bases, with 20 bases sitting between them. Germline assignment: CDR1 MNHEY and CDR2 SVGEGT. The CDR3 is made up of 15 amino acids. The CDR3 DNA follows: TGTGCCAGCAATGATGAATTAGGGACCCAAGGGGAGCTGTTTTTT. It specifies CASNDELGTQGELFF.

In regard to this clonotype: A much more abundant neighbour one base away suggests this may be a read error. The J gene is TRBJ2-1, the V gene TRBV12-3 or TRBV12-4; the match to TRBD2 covers 7 bases. This CDR3 contains 15 residues. Here the CDR3 reads CASSLYPLADKEQFF. DNA for the CDR3: TGTGCCAGCAGTTTATACCCTCTAGCGGACAAAGAGCAGTTCTTC.

This clonotype was recorded many times. V is TRBV9 and J is TRBJ1-1, with 7 bases identical to TRBD1. This CDR3 region has 13 residues. Germline trimming cut 0 bases from V and 8 bases from J; bases unmatched to any gene: 4. Germline V gene sequence: CDR1 SGDLS, CDR2 YYNGEE. CDR3 in amino acids: CASSVGWTGEAFF. CDR3 nucleotide sequence: TGTGCCAGCAGCGTAGGCTGGACAGGAGAAGCTTTCTTT. Full variable domain (outside the CDR3, taken from reference TRBV9 and TRBJ1-1): DSGVTQTPKHLITATGQRVTLRCSPRSGDLSVYWYQQSLDQGLQFLIQYYNGEERAKGNILERFSAQQFPDLHSELNLSSLELGDSALYFCASSVGWTGEAFFGQGTRLTVV.

The V and J genes are TRBV6-2 or TRBV6-3 and TRBJ2-3, with TRBD2 matching 9 bases. Germline-derived CDR1 and CDR2 are MNHEY and SVGEGT. The trim removed 6 bases at V and 5 bases at J, leaving 15 bases unmatched. The CDR3 has 17 amino acids. CDR3: CASSILAGTSREDTQYF. DNA of the CDR3: TGTGCCAGCAGCATTCTAGCGGGAACCAGTAGAGAAGATACGCAGTATTTT.

Points on this clonotype: One junction end disagrees with the germline gene, perhaps due to a read error. The J gene is TRBJ2-1, the V gene TRBV12-3 or TRBV12-4, with 8 bases fitting TRBD2. There are 14 residues in the CDR3. CDR3 bases: TGTGCCAGCAGTTTCAGCGGGAGCGCTGGGGAGCAGATCTTC. Amino acids: CASSFSGSAGEQIF.

The chain carries TRBV28 and TRBJ1-2; D remains ambiguous. Germline V CDR1 and CDR2: MDHEN, SYDVKM. Trimming left V 0 bases short and J 4 bases short, with 12 bases between. The CDR3 spans 15 residues. The CDR3 protein is CASSLWGSRIYGYTF. CDR3 nucleotide sequence: TGTGCCAGCAGTTTATGGGGCAGTCGAATCTATGGCTACACCTTC.

A remark on this clonotype: A junction boundary mismatches the germline segment, possibly from a read error. The rearrangement uses TRBV7-2 and TRBJ2-3, with 8 positions matching TRBD2. This CDR3 is built from 15 residues. Germline V gives CDR1 SGHTA, CDR2 FQGNSA. CDR3 in amino acids: CASSLSGRDTDTRYF. CDR3 bases: TGTGCCAGCAGCCTCAGCGGGAGAGACACAGATACGCGGTATTTT.

The chain has TRBV6-6 and TRBJ1-1; D unresolved. Trimming took off 6 bases at V and 6 bases at J, with 14 bases between the two ends. There are 13 residues in the CDR3. Looked up from germline, CDR1 is MNHNY and CDR2 is SVGAGI (reference sequence). The CDR3: CASRTWSGPEAFF. The CDR3, as DNA: TGTGCCAGCAGGACCTGGAGCGGCCCTGAAGCTTTCTTT.